The rows below give T cell receptor beta chains drawn from one sample of a study of post-analysis software for immune sequencing data. TCRdb recomputed calls from the PCR reads with MiXCR, one row per CDR3 protein. Of hundreds of thousands of distinct CDR3 sequences in the sample, approximately 30% were seen once. Sample: blood. The receptors shown here come from a girl between 10 and 17 years old with multiple sclerosis. Each CDR3 is given with its conserved first and last residue. Fields, in order: J gene, V gene, CDR3 length, clone size, D gene, CDR3 DNA, CDR3 protein. A D gene is named only where the DNA matches it firmly. Size is stated for part of the rows, as once, few or many counts, or as a class when the clone is expanded.

TRBJ2-5,TRBV5-6,13,many,NA,TGTGCCAGCAGCTCTGGGGGGGCCGAGACCCAGTACTTC,CASSSGGAETQYF
TRBJ2-1,TRBV10-3,19,few,TRBD2,TGTGCCATCAGTGAGCCGACCATCCCTAGCGGGAGCTCCTACAATGAGCAGTTCTTC,CAISEPTIPSGSSYNEQFF
TRBJ2-1,TRBV6-6,14,NA,TRBD2,TGTGCCAGCAGTCGCGGACTAGCAAGGAATGAGCAGTTCTTC,CASSRGLARNEQFF
TRBJ2-1,TRBV12-3/TRBV12-4,12,few,NA,TGTGCCAGCAGTCTCCCCTTGTCCGAGCAGTTCTTC,CASSLPLSEQFF
TRBJ1-6,TRBV20-1,14,NA,TRBD1,TGCAGTGCTAGACCCGGACAGGCTAATTCACCCCTCCACTTT,CSARPGQANSPLHF
TRBJ1-1,TRBV29-1,13,NA,NA,TGCAGCTCGGAGGGAGGAGGACCCCAGGAAGCTTTCTTT,CSSEGGGPQEAFF
TRBJ1-5,TRBV7-9,15,NA,NA,TGTGCCAGCAGTCTGACAGGCGATAGCAATCAGCCCCAGCATTTT,CASSLTGDSNQPQHF
TRBJ2-1,TRBV29-1,16,few,NA,TGCAGCGCGGCGGGGACAACCGTGGACCTCTACAATGAGCAGTTCTTC,CSAAGTTVDLYNEQFF
TRBJ1-2,TRBV5-5,15,once,NA,TGTGCCAGCAGCTTGGTTCCAGGGGTAGACTATGGCTACACCTTC,CASSLVPGVDYGYTF
TRBJ2-2,TRBV6-5,14,few,TRBD1,TGTGCCAGCAGCTTAATGACAGGGTCCGGGGAGCTGTTTTTT,CASSLMTGSGELFF
TRBJ2-3,TRBV28,14,few,NA,TGTGCCAGCAGTTTATCGGGCAACACAGATACGCAGTATTTT,CASSLSGNTDTQYF
TRBJ1-1,TRBV28,13,NA,NA,TGTGCCAGCAGTTTTGTGGGGAGGGAGAAAGCTTTCTTT,CASSFVGREKAFF
TRBJ2-1,TRBV12-3/TRBV12-4,15,NA,TRBD2,TGTGCCAGCAGTTTGGGACTAGCGCGCGACAATGAGCAGTTCTTC,CASSLGLARDNEQFF
TRBJ1-5,TRBV7-2,15,NA,NA,TGTGCCAGCAGCTCCGAGGGGTTCTCGGCTCAGCCCCAGCATTTT,CASSSEGFSAQPQHF
TRBJ2-5,TRBV6-5,18,few,TRBD2,TGTGCCAGCAGTTACCGAGCCTTTAGCGGGGGGGAGCAAGAGACCCAGTACTTC,CASSYRAFSGGEQETQYF
TRBJ2-7,TRBV6-5,13,few,NA,TGTGCCAGCAGTTATGCGCCCGCCTACGAGCAGTACTTC,CASSYAPAYEQYF
TRBJ2-1,TRBV29-1,13,NA,TRBD1,TGCAGCGTTACAGGGGGTTCCAACAATGAGCAGTTCTTC,CSVTGGSNNEQFF
TRBJ1-2,TRBV12-3/TRBV12-4,14,many,NA,TGTGCCAGCAGTCCCGGCGGTGCTAACTATGGCTACACCTTC,CASSPGGANYGYTF
TRBJ2-5,TRBV28,14,many,TRBD2,TGTGCCAGCAGACTAGCGGGAGAGTCGGAGACCCAGTACTTC,CASRLAGESETQYF
TRBJ2-7,TRBV11-2,16,few,NA,TGTGCCAGCAGCTTAGGTTCCGGGCAGGGATCCTACGAGCAGTACTTC,CASSLGSGQGSYEQYF
TRBJ2-7,TRBV3-1,15,NA,TRBD1,TGTGCCAGCAGCCCAACAACCGACAGGGGATACGAGCAGTACTTC,CASSPTTDRGYEQYF
TRBJ1-1,TRBV5-4,16,few,TRBD1,TGTGCCAGCAGCTTGGGGCCGGGACAGCTGAACACTGAAGCTTTCTTT,CASSLGPGQLNTEAFF
TRBJ2-1,TRBV7-6,14,NA,TRBD2,TGTGCCAGCAGCCCAGCGGGGCGGTCCTACGAGCAGTTCTTC,CASSPAGRSYEQFF
TRBJ2-1,TRBV24-1,15,NA,TRBD2,TGTGCCACCAGTGATTCTAGCGGATTACATCACGAGCAGTTCTTC,CATSDSSGLHHEQFF
TRBJ2-3,TRBV10-3,14,NA,TRBD2,TGTGCCATCACAAGCGGGGTAATCACAGATACGCAGTATTTT,CAITSGVITDTQYF
TRBJ2-1,TRBV7-2,11,few,NA,TGTGCCAGCAGCCCTCGTTCTGAGCAGTTCTTC,CASSPRSEQFF
TRBJ2-4,TRBV20-1,12,NA,NA,TGCAGTGCTAGAGATGCGGAGCCCCCTCAGTACTTC,CSARDAEPPQYF
TRBJ2-5,TRBV7-2,14,NA,NA,TGTGCCAGCAGCTTTTATGGCGGACAAGAGACCCAGTACTTC,CASSFYGGQETQYF
TRBJ2-3,TRBV12-3/TRBV12-4,16,NA,TRBD2,TGTGCCAGCAGTTTCTTTGGCGGGGGATACACAGATACGCAGTATTTT,CASSFFGGGYTDTQYF
TRBJ1-2,TRBV27,12,NA,NA,TGTGCCAGCAGGGACGGGGGCTATGGCTACACCTTC,CASRDGGYGYTF
TRBJ1-4,TRBV27,15,NA,NA,TGTGCCAGCAGTCTCCTCGGAGCAACTAATGAAAAACTGTTTTTT,CASSLLGATNEKLFF
TRBJ2-7,TRBV28,15,NA,NA,TGTGCCAGCTTCCCGGCTAATACCTACTCCTACGAGCAGTACTTC,CASFPANTYSYEQYF
TRBJ2-5,TRBV27,16,few,TRBD2,TGTGCCAGCAGTATGACTAGCGGGAGACCTTACGAGACCCAGTACTTC,CASSMTSGRPYETQYF
TRBJ2-1,TRBV6-2/TRBV6-3,13,NA,NA,TGTGCCGTTCTCCCGGCTGTTCAAGAGACCCAGTTCTTC,CAVLPAVQETQFF
TRBJ1-5,TRBV27,13,NA,TRBD1,TGTGCCAGCTCTGGACAGGTCAATCAGCCCCAGCATTTT,CASSGQVNQPQHF
TRBJ1-6,TRBV5-1,14,many,NA,TGCGCCAGCAGCTTGGTGGAAGGTAATTCACCCCTCCACTTT,CASSLVEGNSPLHF
TRBJ2-3,TRBV29-1,12,few,NA,TGCAGCGTCAATCGCGGCACAGATACGCAGTATTTT,CSVNRGTDTQYF
TRBJ2-1,TRBV12-3/TRBV12-4,18,few,NA,TGTGCCAGCAGTTTAGGTTCGGGGTTTAGGACCGCCTACAATGAGCAGTTCTTC,CASSLGSGFRTAYNEQFF
TRBJ2-1,TRBV3-1,17,few,NA,TGTGCCAGCAGGTCGGTGGCGGTGCAGAACTCCTACAATGAGCAGTTCTTC,CASRSVAVQNSYNEQFF
TRBJ2-1,TRBV20-1,18,NA,TRBD2,TGCAGTGCTAGTTATTGGCTAGCGGGGGGGAGCTCCTACAATGAGCAGTTCTTC,CSASYWLAGGSSYNEQFF
TRBJ2-3,TRBV10-3,18,few,TRBD2,TGTGCCATCAGTGTGGGACTAGCGGGAGGCCCAACCGGGGATACGCAGTATTTT,CAISVGLAGGPTGDTQYF
TRBJ1-2,TRBV9,17,NA,TRBD1,TGTGCCAGCAGCGCGAGAACCGGGACAGCTCAGAACTATGGCTACACCTTC,CASSARTGTAQNYGYTF
TRBJ2-2,TRBV7-7,15,NA,NA,TGTGCTAGCAGCCAGGACAGACCGAACACCGGGGAGCTGTTTTTT,CASSQDRPNTGELFF
TRBJ2-5,TRBV20-1,13,few,NA,TGCAGTGCTAGATATCGGGGGCAAGAGACCCAGTACTTC,CSARYRGQETQYF
TRBJ2-2,TRBV7-2,14,NA,NA,TGTGCCTGCAGCCCTCCTCCGCTGGCCGGGGAGCTGTTTTTT,CACSPPPLAGELFF
TRBJ2-3,TRBV20-1,12,NA,NA,TGCAGTGATCTAAGAAACACAGATACGCAGTATTTT,CSDLRNTDTQYF
TRBJ1-2,TRBV29-1,11,few,NA,TGCAGCCTGGACACCCGCTATGGCTACACCTTC,CSLDTRYGYTF
TRBJ1-2,TRBV5-1,13,many,NA,TGCGCCAGCAGCTTGTTTGAAGGGCGAGGCTACACCTTC,CASSLFEGRGYTF
TRBJ2-5,TRBV20-1,14,few,NA,TGCAGTGCTAGGTCTACAGCGGTACAAGAGACCCAGTACTTC,CSARSTAVQETQYF
TRBJ1-4,TRBV15,15,few,NA,TGTGCCACCAGCAGAGATGGGATCCGGGGGGAAAAACTGTTTTTT,CATSRDGIRGEKLFF